The clone carrying this TCR beta chain was detected ten times or more. The PBMCs used were ones drawn from approximately 10 ml of fresh peripheral blood. The CDR3 runs to 15 residues. Unmatched junction bases numbered 6, after V lost 5 bases and J lost 1 base. The data belong to a study of Graves' ophthalmopathy and Graves' hyperthyroidism. The TCR beta CDR3 regions underwent amplification from RNA transcripts. An initial RT-PCR round employing HTBI primers preceded a second-round multiplex PCR. TCRdb passed the multiplex PCR reads through MiXCR, listing each CDR3 protein once. This sample has 500,000 to 700,000 distinct CDR3 sequences, with about 20% found just once.

The gene calls are TRBV12-3 or TRBV12-4 and TRBJ1-1, with 8 bases lining up with TRBD1. This TCR came from a woman between 18 and 30 years old with stable Graves' hyperthyroidism. Some clones in this sample may be carry-over from other donors' samples. Sequencing was carried out using peripheral blood. The CDR3 here is CASSRGQGGNTEAFF. The CDR3, as DNA: TGTGCCAGCAGTAGAGGACAGGGTGGGAACACTGAAGCTTTCTTT.